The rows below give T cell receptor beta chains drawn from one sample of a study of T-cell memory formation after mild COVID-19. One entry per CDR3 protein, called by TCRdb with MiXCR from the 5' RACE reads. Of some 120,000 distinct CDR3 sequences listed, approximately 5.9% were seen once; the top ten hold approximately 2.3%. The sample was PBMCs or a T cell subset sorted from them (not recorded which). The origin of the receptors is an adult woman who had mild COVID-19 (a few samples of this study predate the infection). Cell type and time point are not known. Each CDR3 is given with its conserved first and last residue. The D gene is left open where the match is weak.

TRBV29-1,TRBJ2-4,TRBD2,CSVEGGTLHKNIQYF
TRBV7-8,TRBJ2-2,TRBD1,CASSSRDRNMAGELFF
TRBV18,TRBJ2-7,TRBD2,CASSTSGAGLSYEQYF
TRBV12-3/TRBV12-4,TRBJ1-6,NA,CASSLVGAPLHF
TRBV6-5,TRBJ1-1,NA,CASSYRNTEAFF
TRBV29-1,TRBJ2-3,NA,CSVERVGGTDTQYF
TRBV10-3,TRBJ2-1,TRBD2,CATELAGGYSGQFF
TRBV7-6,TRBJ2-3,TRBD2,CASSPAGIAGAHTDTQYF
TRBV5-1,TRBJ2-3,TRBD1,CASSPTPGTGARTDTQYF
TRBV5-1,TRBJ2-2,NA,CASSLGGPSTGELFF
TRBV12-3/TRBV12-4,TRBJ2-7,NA,CASSLMQGGTEQYF
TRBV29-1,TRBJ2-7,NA,CSVDPGGGREQYF
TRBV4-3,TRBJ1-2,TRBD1,CASSQELPHRGRGGYTF
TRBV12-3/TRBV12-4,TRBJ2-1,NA,CASSTLVGEQFF
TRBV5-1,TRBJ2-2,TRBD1,CASSLGDRDTGELFF
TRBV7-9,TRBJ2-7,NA,CASSLAGVTYEQYF
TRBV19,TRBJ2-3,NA,CASSKPGGITDTQYF
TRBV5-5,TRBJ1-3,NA,CASHRESGNTIYF
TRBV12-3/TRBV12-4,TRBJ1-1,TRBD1,CASSRTLTGGTEAFF
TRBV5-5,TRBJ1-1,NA,CASGGTHIEAFF
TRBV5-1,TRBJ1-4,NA,CASSSGSTNEKLFF
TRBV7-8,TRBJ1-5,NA,CASSFLALGNQPQHF
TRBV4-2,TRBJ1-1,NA,CASSQARAGGGTEAFF
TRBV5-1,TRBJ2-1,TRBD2,CASSLAGSSYNEQFF
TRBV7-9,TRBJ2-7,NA,CASSLGYLTGTLYEQYF
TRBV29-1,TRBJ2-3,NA,CSADRRGSTDTQYF
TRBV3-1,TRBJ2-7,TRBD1,CASSSTGIRPYEQYF
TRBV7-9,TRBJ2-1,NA,CASSLRNEQFF
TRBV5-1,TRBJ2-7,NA,CASKGGKGYEQYF
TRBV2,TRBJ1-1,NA,CASSPGVMNTEAFF
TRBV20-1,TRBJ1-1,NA,CSARALSDTEAFF
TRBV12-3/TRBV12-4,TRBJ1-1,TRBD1,CASSPRTGEKGLNTEAFF
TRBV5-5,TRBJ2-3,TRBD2,CASSVTGTSRTDTQYF
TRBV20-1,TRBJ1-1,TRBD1,CSARRDRVTEAFF
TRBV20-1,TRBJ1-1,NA,CSAPHRGDTEAFF